This T cell receptor beta chain was retrieved from a study of cytomegalovirus exposure and HLA in healthy donors. A note on this clone: Its cognate antigen is unknown.

General study points: Fewer N-insertions than the roughly 670-donor mean were reportedly shown by an Asian-associated ancestry cluster in a later analysis.

PCR amplification relied on 60 Vbeta primers (plus 13 Jbeta primers). Method: immunoSEQ multiplex PCR; TCRdb's copy keeps in-frame clones and lacks some. Of over 150,000 clones listed, approximately 70% were seen once; the top ten hold 2.5% to 3%. Source material: PBMCs. This clonotype originated in a woman between 40 and 50 years old in good health and CMV-seropositive.

The CDR3 DNA reads as TGTGCCAGCAGCTTAGAGACAGGGGGGGGTCAGCCCCAGCATTTT. This encodes CASSLETGGGQPQHF. The genes are TRBV7-8 and TRBJ1-5; 9 nucleotides agree with TRBD1. The V gene end was trimmed by 1 base and the J gene end by 6 bases; junction bases not matched to a gene: 4. Germline CDR1 reads SGHVS; CDR2 reads FQNEAQ. This CDR3 is 15 amino acids long. Combining the CDR3 with reference TRBV7-8 and TRBJ1-5 gives the whole variable domain GAGVSQSPRYKVAKRGQDVALRCDPISGHVSLFWYQQALGQGPEFLTYFQNEAQLDKSGLPSDRFFAERPEGSVSTLKIQRTQQEDSAVYLCASSLETGGGQPQHFGDGTRLSIL.